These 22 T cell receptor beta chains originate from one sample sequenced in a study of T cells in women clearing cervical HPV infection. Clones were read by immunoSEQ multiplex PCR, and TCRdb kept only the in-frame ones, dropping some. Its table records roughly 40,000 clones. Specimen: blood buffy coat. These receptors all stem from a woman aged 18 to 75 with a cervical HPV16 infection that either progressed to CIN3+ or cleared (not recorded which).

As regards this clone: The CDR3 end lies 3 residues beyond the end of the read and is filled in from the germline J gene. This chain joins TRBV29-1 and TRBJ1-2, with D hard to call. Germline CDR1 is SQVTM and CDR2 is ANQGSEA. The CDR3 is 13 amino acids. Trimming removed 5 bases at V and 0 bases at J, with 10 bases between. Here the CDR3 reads CSVSVKTNYGYTF. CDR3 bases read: TGCAGCGTTTCGGTCAAAACTAACTATGGC.

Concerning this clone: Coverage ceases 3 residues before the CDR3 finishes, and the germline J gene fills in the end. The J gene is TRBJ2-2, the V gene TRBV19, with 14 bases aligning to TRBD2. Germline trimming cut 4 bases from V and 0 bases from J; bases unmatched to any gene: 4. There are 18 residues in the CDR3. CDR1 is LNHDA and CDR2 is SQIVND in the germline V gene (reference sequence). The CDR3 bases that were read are TGTGCCAGTAGTACGAGACTAGCGGGAGGGTCGAACACCGGGGAG. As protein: CASSTRLAGGSNTGE. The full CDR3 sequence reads CASSTRLAGGSNTGELFF.

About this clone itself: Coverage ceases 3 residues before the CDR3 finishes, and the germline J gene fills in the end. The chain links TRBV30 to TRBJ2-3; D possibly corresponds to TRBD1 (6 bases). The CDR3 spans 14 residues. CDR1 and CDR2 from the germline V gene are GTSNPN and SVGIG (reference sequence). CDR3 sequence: CAWSPGHRKETQYF. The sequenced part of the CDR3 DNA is TGTGCCTGGAGTCCGGGACACCGTAAAGAGACG.

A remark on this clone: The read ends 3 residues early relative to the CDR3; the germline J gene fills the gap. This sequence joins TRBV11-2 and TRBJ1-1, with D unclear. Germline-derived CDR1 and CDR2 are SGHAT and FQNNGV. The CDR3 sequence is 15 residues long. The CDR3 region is CASSPRPSPRLRAFF. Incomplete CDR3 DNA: TGTGCCAGCAGCCCGCGACCCTCTCCAAGACTTAGA.

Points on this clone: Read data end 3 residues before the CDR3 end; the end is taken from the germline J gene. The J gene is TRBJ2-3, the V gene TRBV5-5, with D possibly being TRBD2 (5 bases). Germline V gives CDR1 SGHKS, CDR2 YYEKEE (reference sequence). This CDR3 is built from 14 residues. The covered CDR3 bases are TGTGCCAGCAGCCGAGGAGGTAGCAATCAGCCG. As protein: CASSRGGSNQP. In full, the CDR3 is CASSRGGSNQPQYF.

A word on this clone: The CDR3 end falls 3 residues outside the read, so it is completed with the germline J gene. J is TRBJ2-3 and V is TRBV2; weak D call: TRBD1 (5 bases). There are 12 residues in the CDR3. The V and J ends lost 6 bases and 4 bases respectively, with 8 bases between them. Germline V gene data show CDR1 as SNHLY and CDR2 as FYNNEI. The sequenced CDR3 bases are TGTGCCAGCAGACAGGAGTCAGATACG. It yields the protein CASRQESDT. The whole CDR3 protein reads CASRQESDTQYF.

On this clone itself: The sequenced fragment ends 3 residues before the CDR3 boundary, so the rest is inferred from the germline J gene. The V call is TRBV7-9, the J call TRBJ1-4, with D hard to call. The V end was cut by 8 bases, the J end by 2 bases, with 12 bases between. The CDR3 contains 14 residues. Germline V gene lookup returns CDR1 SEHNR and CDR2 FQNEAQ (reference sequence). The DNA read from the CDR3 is TGTGCCAGCGGATCGGACTTGACTAATGAAAAA. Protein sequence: CASGSDLTNEK. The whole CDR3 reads CASGSDLTNEKLFF. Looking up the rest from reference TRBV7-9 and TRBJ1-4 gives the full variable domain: DTGVSQNPRHKITKRGQNVTFRCDPISEHNRLYWYRQTLGQGPEFLTYFQNEAQLEKSRLLSDRFSAERPKGSFSTLEIQRTEQGDSAMYLCASGSDLTNEKLFFGSGTQLSVL.

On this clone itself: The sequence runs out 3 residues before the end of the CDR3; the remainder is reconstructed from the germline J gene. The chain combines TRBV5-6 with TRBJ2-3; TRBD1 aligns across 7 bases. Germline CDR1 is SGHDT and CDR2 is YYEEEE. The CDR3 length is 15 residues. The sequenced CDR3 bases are TGTGCCAGCAGCTTGCTCCGGGACAGCCAAGAGACG. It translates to CASSLLRDSQET. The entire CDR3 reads CASSLLRDSQETQYF.

The DNA read from the CDR3 is TGTGCCAGCAGCTTAATGCCCTTACCGGGACAGGGGTATCATTTAGTTGAAAAG. Protein: CASSLMPLPGQGYHLVEK. The entire CDR3 protein is CASSLMPLPGQGYHLVEKLFF. The gene calls are TRBV7-3 and TRBJ2-2, with 10 bases that match TRBD1. Sequencing ends 3 residues short of the CDR3 end; the germline J gene provides the rest. The CDR3 loop spans 21 amino acids. Germline CDR1 SGHTA, CDR2 FQGTGA.

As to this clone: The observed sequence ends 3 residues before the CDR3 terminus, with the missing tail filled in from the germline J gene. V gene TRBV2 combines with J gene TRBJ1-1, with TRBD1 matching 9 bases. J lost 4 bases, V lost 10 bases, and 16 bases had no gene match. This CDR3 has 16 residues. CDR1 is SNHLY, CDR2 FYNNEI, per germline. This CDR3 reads CATPPGQGVKGTEAFF. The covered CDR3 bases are TGTGCCACCCCGCCGGGACAGGGCGTCAAAGGCACTGAA.

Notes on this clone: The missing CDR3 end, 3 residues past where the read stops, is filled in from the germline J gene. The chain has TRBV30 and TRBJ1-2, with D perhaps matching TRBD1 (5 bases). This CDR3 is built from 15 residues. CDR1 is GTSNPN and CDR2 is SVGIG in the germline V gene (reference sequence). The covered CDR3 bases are TGTGCCTGGAGGAAGGGGCCCGATTCCTACAATGAC. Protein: CAWRKGPDSYND. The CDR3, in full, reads CAWRKGPDSYNDYTF.

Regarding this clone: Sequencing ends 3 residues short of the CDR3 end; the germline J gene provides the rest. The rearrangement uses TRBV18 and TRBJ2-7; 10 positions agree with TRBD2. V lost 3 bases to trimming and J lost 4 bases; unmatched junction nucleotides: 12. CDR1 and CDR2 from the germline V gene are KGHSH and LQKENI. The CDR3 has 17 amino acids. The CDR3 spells CASSPQGSSGSQYEQYF. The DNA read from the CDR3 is TGTGCCAGCTCACCGCAGGGGTCTAGCGGGAGTCAATACGAG. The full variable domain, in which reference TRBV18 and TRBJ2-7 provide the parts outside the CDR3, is NAGVMQNPRHLVRRRGQEARLRCSPMKGHSHVYWYRQLPEEGLKFMVYLQKENIIDESGMPKERFSAEFPKEGPSILRIQQVVRGDSAAYFCASSPQGSSGSQYEQYFGPGTRLTVT.

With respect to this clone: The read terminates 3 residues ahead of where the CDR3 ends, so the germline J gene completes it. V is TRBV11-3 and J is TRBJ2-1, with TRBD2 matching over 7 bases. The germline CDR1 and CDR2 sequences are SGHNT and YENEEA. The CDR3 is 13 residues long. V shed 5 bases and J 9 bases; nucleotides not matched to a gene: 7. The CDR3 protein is CASSPEREAEQFF. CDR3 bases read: TGTGCCAGCAGCCCGGAGCGGGAAGCTGAG.

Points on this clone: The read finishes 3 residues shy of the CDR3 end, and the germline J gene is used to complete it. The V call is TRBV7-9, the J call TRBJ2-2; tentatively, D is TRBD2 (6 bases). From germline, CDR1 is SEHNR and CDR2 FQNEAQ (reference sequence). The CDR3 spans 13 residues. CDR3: CASSFRGGEKLFF. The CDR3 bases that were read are TGTGCCAGCAGCTTTCGGGGAGGAGAAAAG.

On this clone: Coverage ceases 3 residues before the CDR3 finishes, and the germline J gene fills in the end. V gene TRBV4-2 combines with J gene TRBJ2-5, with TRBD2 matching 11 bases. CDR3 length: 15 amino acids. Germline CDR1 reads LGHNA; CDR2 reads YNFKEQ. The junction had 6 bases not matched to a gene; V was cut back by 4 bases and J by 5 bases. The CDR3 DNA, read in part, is TGTGCCAGCAGCCTTAGCGGGAGGGGGGGCGAGACC. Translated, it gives CASSLSGRGGET. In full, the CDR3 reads CASSLSGRGGETQYF.

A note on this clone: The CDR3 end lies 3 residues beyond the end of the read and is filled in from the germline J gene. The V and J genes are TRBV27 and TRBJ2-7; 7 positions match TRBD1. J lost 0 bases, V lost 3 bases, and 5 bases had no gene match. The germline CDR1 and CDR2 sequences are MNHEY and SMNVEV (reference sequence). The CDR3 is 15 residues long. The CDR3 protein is CASSLIPGGSYEQYF. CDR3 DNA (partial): TGTGCCAGCAGTTTGATCCCAGGGGGCTCCTACGAG.

The CDR3 reads CASSLPGQFRQPQHF. Partial CDR3 DNA: TGTGCCAGCAGTTTACCAGGTCAGTTCAGACAGCCC. J is TRBJ1-5 and V is TRBV28, with D unclear. The missing CDR3 end, 3 residues past where the read stops, is filled in from the germline J gene. The CDR3 contains 15 residues. V was clipped by 2 bases and J by 7 bases, with 15 bases between them. Germline CDR1 and CDR2: MDHEN and SYDVKM.

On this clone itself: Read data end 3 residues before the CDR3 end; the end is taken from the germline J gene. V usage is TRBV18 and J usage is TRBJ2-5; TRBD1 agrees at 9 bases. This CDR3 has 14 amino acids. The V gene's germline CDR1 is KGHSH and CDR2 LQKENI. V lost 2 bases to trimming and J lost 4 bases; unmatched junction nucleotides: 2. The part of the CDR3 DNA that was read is TGTGCCAGCTCACCATCGGGACAGGGAGAGACC. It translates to CASSPSGQGET. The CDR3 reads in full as CASSPSGQGETQYF.

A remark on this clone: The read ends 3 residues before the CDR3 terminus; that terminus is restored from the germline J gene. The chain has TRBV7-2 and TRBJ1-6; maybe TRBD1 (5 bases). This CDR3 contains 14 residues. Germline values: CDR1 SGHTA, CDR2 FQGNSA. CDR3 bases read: TGTGCCAGCAGCTTATCAAGGGGAGGAAGGTCC. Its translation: CASSLSRGGRS. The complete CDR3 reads CASSLSRGGRSLHF. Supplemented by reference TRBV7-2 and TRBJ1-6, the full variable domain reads GAGVSQSPSNKVTEKGKDVELRCDPISGHTALYWYRQSLGQGLEFLIYFQGNSAPDKSGLPSDRFSAERTGGSVSTLTIQRTQQEDSAVYLCASSLSRGGRSLHFGNGTRLTVT.

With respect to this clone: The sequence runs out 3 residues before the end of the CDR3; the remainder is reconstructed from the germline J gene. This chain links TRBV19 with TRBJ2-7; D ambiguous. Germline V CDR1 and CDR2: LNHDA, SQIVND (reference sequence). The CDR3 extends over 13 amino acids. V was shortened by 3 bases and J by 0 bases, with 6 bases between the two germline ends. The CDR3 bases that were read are TGTGCCAGTAGTATCGGTTGCTCCTACGAG. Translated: CASSIGCSYE. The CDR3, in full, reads CASSIGCSYEQYF.

The CDR3 spells CASSLVQNTEAFF. CDR3 DNA, as far as it was read: TGTGCCAGCAGCTTAGTCCAAAACACTGAA. The rearrangement uses TRBV11-2 and TRBJ1-1; the D is unclear. With the read ending 3 residues before the CDR3 end, the germline J gene is used to fill in that end. The V gene's germline CDR1 is SGHAT and CDR2 FQNNGV. This CDR3 is 13 amino acids long. V shed 1 base and J shed 2 bases, with 5 bases lying between them.

The covered CDR3 bases are TGTGCCAGCAGTTACGGGGACACCGTGGAGCCG. It specifies CASSYGDTVEP. The CDR3 in its entirety is CASSYGDTVEPQYF. This chain joins TRBV6-2 or TRBV6-3 and TRBJ2-3; weak D call: TRBD1 (6 bases). The CDR3 end lies 3 residues beyond the end of the read and is filled in from the germline J gene. In germline, CDR1 is MNHEY, CDR2 SVGEGT. The CDR3 contains 14 residues.